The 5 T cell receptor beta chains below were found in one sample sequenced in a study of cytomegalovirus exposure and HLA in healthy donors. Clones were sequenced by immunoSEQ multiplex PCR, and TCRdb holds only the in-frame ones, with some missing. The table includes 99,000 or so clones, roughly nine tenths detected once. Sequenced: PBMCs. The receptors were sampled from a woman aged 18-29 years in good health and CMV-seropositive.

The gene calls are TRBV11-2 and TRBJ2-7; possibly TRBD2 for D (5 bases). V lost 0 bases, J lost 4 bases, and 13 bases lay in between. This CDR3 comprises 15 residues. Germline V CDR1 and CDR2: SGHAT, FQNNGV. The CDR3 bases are TGTGCCAGCAGCTTAGATGGGAGTGCCACTTACGAGCAGTACTTC. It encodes CASSLDGSATYEQYF.

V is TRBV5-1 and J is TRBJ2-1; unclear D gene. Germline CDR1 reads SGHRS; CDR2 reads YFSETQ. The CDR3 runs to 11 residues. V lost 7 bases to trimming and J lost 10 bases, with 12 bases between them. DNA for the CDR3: TGCGCCAGCCGAGGCGGAAACGAGCAGTTCTTC. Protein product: CASRGGNEQFF. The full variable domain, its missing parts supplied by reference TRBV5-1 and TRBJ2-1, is KAGVTQTPRYLIKTRGQQVTLSCSPISGHRSVSWYQQTPGQGLQFLFEYFSETQRNKGNFPGRFSGRQFSNSRSEMNVSTLELGDSALYLCASRGGNEQFFGPGTRLTVL.

The CDR3 spells CASSFRGEQYF. The CDR3 nucleotides read TGTGCCAGCAGTTTCAGGGGAGAGCAGTACTTC. The chain has TRBV28 and TRBJ2-7; TRBD1 is a possible D gene (6 bases). Trimming took 3 bases from V and 7 from J, leaving 7 bases between them. The CDR3 loop spans 11 amino acids. Per germline, CDR1 MDHEN and CDR2 SYDVKM.

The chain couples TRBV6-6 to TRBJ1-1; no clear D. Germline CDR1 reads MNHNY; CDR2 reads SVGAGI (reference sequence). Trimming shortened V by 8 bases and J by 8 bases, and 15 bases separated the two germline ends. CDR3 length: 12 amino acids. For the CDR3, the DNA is TGTGCCAGCTGGGTCCAGGCTGTAGAAGCTTTCTTT. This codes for CASWVQAVEAFF.

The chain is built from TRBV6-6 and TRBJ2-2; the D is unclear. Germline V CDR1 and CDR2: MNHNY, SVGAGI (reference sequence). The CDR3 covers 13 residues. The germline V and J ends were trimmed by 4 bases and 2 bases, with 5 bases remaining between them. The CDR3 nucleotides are TGTGCCAGCAGTTCCCTAAACACCGGGGAGCTGTTTTTT. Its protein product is CASSSLNTGELFF.